Below are 22 T cell receptor beta chains sequenced from a single sample in a study of CD8+CD57+ T cells in acquired aplastic anemia. Profiling that covered TCR beta VDJ and CDR3 relied on genomic DNA as its template. TCRdb processed the reads anew with MiXCR; each CDR3 protein has one entry. The data hold 200,000 to 250,000 distinct CDR3 sequences, with roughly 35% observed a single time. Sample: sorted CD4+, CD8+, or CD8+CD57+ T cells (not recorded which) from PBMCs. These receptors all come from a human donor in good health, serving as a control.

This clonotype came up many times. CDR3: CASSREQGSDNSPLHF. Here the CDR3 DNA reads TGTGCCAGCAGCCGAGAACAGGGTTCGGATAATTCACCCCTCCACTTT. This chain links TRBV4-2 with TRBJ1-6, with D maybe TRBD1 (6 bases). This CDR3 comprises 16 residues. V dropped 4 bases and J dropped 5 bases, with 15 bases sitting between them. From germline, CDR1 is LGHNA and CDR2 YNFKEQ.

This clonotype has just a few counts. The chain carries TRBV6-5 and TRBJ2-7; no reliable D call. Germline V gene data show CDR1 as MNHEY and CDR2 as SVGAGI. This CDR3 comprises 14 residues. The germline V and J ends were trimmed by 4 bases and 2 bases, with 12 bases remaining between them. CDR3 region: CASSLIQRTYEQYF. DNA of the CDR3: TGTGCCAGCAGTTTAATACAGAGAACCTACGAGCAGTACTTC.

There are a few counts of this clonotype. This chain links TRBV11-1 with TRBJ1-1, with 7 bases fitting TRBD1. Per the germline V gene, CDR1 is SGHAT and CDR2 is FQDESV (reference sequence). The CDR3 spans 16 residues. V lost 6 bases to trimming and J lost 0 bases; unmatched junction nucleotides: 10. The CDR3 reads CASRRAGGTMNTEAFF. The CDR3 DNA is TGTGCCAGCAGAAGGGCAGGGGGTACCATGAACACTGAAGCTTTCTTT.

This clonotype has a count of ten or more. The chain couples TRBV11-2 to TRBJ2-7; 9 bases align to TRBD2. Germline V gene data show CDR1 as SGHAT and CDR2 as FQNNGV. The CDR3 consists of 14 residues. V shed 3 bases, J shed 3 bases, and the junction held 3 bases outside the gene matches. The CDR3 bases are TGTGCCAGCAGCTTCGGACTAGCGTACTACGAGCAGTACTTC. Translated, it gives CASSFGLAYYEQYF.

The table lists this clonotype with many counts. The chain joins TRBV2 to TRBJ2-1; D gene ambiguous. V lost 4 bases and J lost 3, with 13 bases in between. The germline V gene encodes CDR1 SNHLY and CDR2 FYNNEI. The CDR3 length is 15 residues. As DNA, the CDR3 is TGTGCCAGCAGTGCGGACCCCTCTAGCTACAATGAGCAGTTCTTC. As protein: CASSADPSSYNEQFF.

For this clonotype: A clone one base away is much larger, so this may be a read error. Lacking the conserved final phenylalanine or tryptophan, this CDR3 likely reflects a read error. The CDR3 DNA sequence: TGCGCCAGCAGCTTGCGCCCCGTTTCGGGTAATTCACCCCTCCACCTT. It codes for CASSLRPVSGNSPLHL. V gene TRBV5-1 combines with J gene TRBJ1-6; D uncertain. The CDR3 is 16 residues long. Germline V gene sequence: CDR1 SGHRS, CDR2 YFSETQ. Trimming left V 1 base short and J 6 bases short, with 14 bases between.

In its sample, this clonotype was seen many times. The CDR3 nucleotides are TGCGCCACCTCCCCTGGACAGATCCAAGAGACCCAGTACTTC. Amino acid sequence: CATSPGQIQETQYF. The V gene is TRBV10-1, the J gene TRBJ2-5; D possibly corresponds to TRBD1 (6 bases). Germline CDR1 is WNHNN and CDR2 is SYGVQD (reference sequence). V gave up 10 bases and J gave up 1 base, with 16 bases separating them. The CDR3 covers 14 residues.

This clonotype turned up a few times. J is TRBJ2-5 and V is TRBV2; the match to TRBD1 covers 9 bases. V dropped 1 base and J dropped 5; count of bases not matched to a gene: 5. This CDR3 is 15 amino acids long. Germline V gene sequence: CDR1 SNHLY, CDR2 FYNNEI. The CDR3 spells CASSEGTGEVETQYF. The CDR3 nucleotides read TGTGCCAGCAGTGAAGGGACAGGGGAGGTGGAGACCCAGTACTTC.

This clonotype showed up many times. The CDR3 sequence is CAIWFYNEQFF. As DNA, the CDR3 is TGTGCCATTTGGTTCTACAATGAGCAGTTCTTC. The chain carries TRBV7-6 and TRBJ2-1; D is uncertain. Germline V gene data show CDR1 as SGHVS and CDR2 as FNYEAQ. The CDR3 is made up of 11 amino acids. Trimming shortened V by 10 bases and J by 3 bases, and 7 bases separated the two germline ends.

This clonotype was observed at least ten times. This rearrangement joins TRBV29-1 to TRBJ2-7; the D gene is possibly TRBD2 (6 bases). The V gene lost 7 bases and the J gene lost 1 base, with 14 bases spanning the gap. The CDR3 runs 13 residues. The germline gives CDR1 SQVTM, CDR2 ANQGSEA. The CDR3 bases are TGCAGCGCACTTGCCGGGACTTCCTACGAGCAGTACTTC. Its protein product is CSALAGTSYEQYF.

There are many counts of this clonotype. The CDR3 spells CASSAEGGYTF. CDR3 coding DNA: TGTGCCAGCAGCGCCGAGGGTGGCTACACCTTC. This rearrangement joins TRBV9 to TRBJ1-2; D unclear. Germline V gene lookup returns CDR1 SGDLS and CDR2 YYNGEE. This CDR3 contains 11 residues. V was clipped by 3 bases and J by 7 bases, with 7 bases between them.

This clonotype was recorded a few times. The DNA for the CDR3 is TGCGCCAGCAGCCAACTCCCGGGACAGGGAAGCACAGATACGCAGTATTTT. It encodes CASSQLPGQGSTDTQYF. The chain combines TRBV4-1 with TRBJ2-3; the match to TRBD1 covers 9 bases. CDR1 is MGHRA and CDR2 is YSYEKL in the germline V gene. The CDR3 has 17 residues. Germline trimming cut 2 bases from V and 0 bases from J; bases unmatched to any gene: 6.

This clonotype occurred many times. V usage is TRBV7-9 and J usage is TRBJ1-1, with D uncertain. The germline CDR1 and CDR2 sequences are SEHNR and FQNEAQ (reference sequence). The CDR3 covers 15 residues. Trimming cost V 5 bases and J 0 bases, with 13 bases left between them. The CDR3 DNA reads as TGTGCCAGCAGCCGCATGGCGGAAATGAACACTGAAGCTTTCTTT. Translated: CASSRMAEMNTEAFF.

This clonotype was seen repeatedly, ten times or more. The V gene is TRBV10-3, the J gene TRBJ1-4; D gene uncertain. CDR3 length: 16 residues. Germline lookup yields CDR1 ENHRY and CDR2 SYGVKD. Trimming left V 3 bases short and J 8 bases short, with 19 bases between. DNA for the CDR3: TGTGCCATCAGTGACCCAAAGGGAGGGAGTCTCGAAAAACTGTTTTTT. Translating gives CAISDPKGGSLEKLFF.

The J gene is TRBJ1-1, the V gene TRBV14; D is perhaps TRBD1 (5 bases). This CDR3 region has 13 residues. CDR1 SGHDN and CDR2 FVKESK come from the germline V gene. V lost 0 bases and J 7 bases, leaving 9 bases between the germline ends. CDR3 sequence: CASSQDFRGEAFF. For the CDR3, the DNA is TGTGCCAGCAGCCAAGATTTTAGGGGTGAAGCTTTCTTT.

On this clonotype itself: A clone one base away is much larger, so this may be a read error. The V gene is TRBV10-3, the J gene TRBJ1-1, with a tentative D call TRBD1 (5 bases). CDR3 length equals 14 residues. Germline loops: CDR1 ENHRY, CDR2 SYGVKD. The CDR3 bases are TGTCCCAGCAGTCACCGGGACGAGAACACTGAAGCTTTCTTT. Its translation: CPSSHRDENTEAFF.

This clonotype was seen a handful of times. This sequence may be a read error, since a much larger clone differs from it by one base. J is TRBJ1-1 and V is TRBV19; D not certain. The CDR3 runs to 14 residues. Germline-derived CDR1 and CDR2 are LNHDA and SQIVND (reference sequence). V was clipped by 4 bases and J by 7 bases, with 16 bases between them. The CDR3, as DNA: TGTGCCAGTAGTACTCAAAAGGGTTCTAGTGAAGCTTTCTTT. This encodes CASSTQKGSSEAFF.

This clonotype was counted many times. The gene calls are TRBV2 and TRBJ1-2; the D is unclear. The V end lost 1 base, the J end lost 4 bases, and 7 bases lay between the germline ends. The germline gives CDR1 SNHLY, CDR2 FYNNEI. CDR3 length: 13 residues. As DNA, the CDR3 is TGTGCCAGCAGTGAAGAGGGCAGCTATGGCTACACCTTC. Protein sequence: CASSEEGSYGYTF.

For the CDR3, the DNA is TGCAGTGCGATACTAGCGGGGGCCGGGAGCAATGAGCAGTTCTTC. This encodes CSAILAGAGSNEQFF. This sequence joins TRBV20-1 and TRBJ2-1, with 11 bases identical to TRBD2. The V gene's germline CDR1 is DFQATT and CDR2 SNEGSKA (reference sequence). The CDR3 consists of 15 residues. V lost 6 bases, J lost 6 bases, and 10 bases stayed unmatched.

The genes are TRBV19 and TRBJ2-5; D might be TRBD1 (5 bases). The CDR3 consists of 15 residues. Deletions cut 3 bases from V and 5 bases from J, with 16 bases between. Per the germline V gene, CDR1 is LNHDA and CDR2 is SQIVND (reference sequence). The CDR3 protein is CASSIGRVELETQYF. As DNA, the CDR3 is TGTGCCAGTAGTATCGGCAGGGTTGAGCTGGAGACCCAGTACTTC.

CDR3 nucleotides: TGTGCCAGCTATACAGGGGGCAATGGCTACACCTTC. Protein: CASYTGGNGYTF. The chain combines TRBV19 with TRBJ1-2, with TRBD1 matching 9 bases. The CDR3 sequence is 12 residues long. V was clipped by 9 bases and J by 6 bases; unmatched bases: 5. Germline values: CDR1 LNHDA, CDR2 SQIVND (reference sequence).

As to this clonotype: A much larger clonotype is one base distant, so this may be a read error. The chain carries TRBV19 and TRBJ1-5, with D perhaps matching TRBD1 (5 bases). This CDR3 has 16 residues. Germline assignment: CDR1 LNHDA and CDR2 SQIVND (reference sequence). Trimming removed 3 bases from V and 5 bases from J, with 17 bases in between. The CDR3 loop reads CASSIRRDSRDQPQHF. For the CDR3, the DNA is TGTGCCAGTAGTATCCGTCGTGACAGTAGAGATCAGCCCCAGCATTTT.